Listed below are T cell receptor beta chains from one sample, sequenced in a study of patients and donors after allogeneic stem cell transplantation. TCRdb reanalysed the RT-PCR reads using MiXCR and keeps one entry per CDR3 protein. Altogether approximately 150,000 distinct CDR3 sequences are present, 24% being singletons, with the ten largest covering 25% to 30%. Sequences were obtained from blood, either unsorted or a sorted T cell fraction (not recorded which). The origin of the receptors is a human donor who was either an allogeneic HSCT recipient or a stem cell or donor lymphocyte infusion donor (not recorded which). It is not recorded whose cells these are; they may come from a transplant donor. Both conserved end residues are part of each CDR3. Fields, in order: clone size, J gene, D gene, V gene, CDR3 DNA, CDR3 protein. The D gene is left open where the match is weak. Size values are once, few and many counts, or a class for expanded clones, and some rows have none.

clone size: NA
J gene: TRBJ2-7
D gene: NA
V gene: TRBV9
CDR3 DNA: TGTGCCAGCAGCGGAAGATCCCTGGGATCCGAGCAGTACTTC
CDR3 protein: CASSGRSLGSEQYF

clone size: few
J gene: TRBJ1-1
D gene: NA
V gene: TRBV6-6
CDR3 DNA: TGTGCCAGCAGTTACTCACAGGGCAAAACCTACACTGAAGCTTTCTTT
CDR3 protein: CASSYSQGKTYTEAFF

clone size: few
J gene: TRBJ1-3
D gene: TRBD1
V gene: TRBV2
CDR3 DNA: TGTGCCAGCAGCCACGGACAGGGGGGAAGAAACACCATATATTTT
CDR3 protein: CASSHGQGGRNTIYF

clone size: NA
J gene: TRBJ2-7
D gene: TRBD2
V gene: TRBV20-1
CDR3 DNA: TGCAGTGCTAGAGTCCCGGGACTAGCGGGGGGAACCTCCTACGAGCAGTACTTC
CDR3 protein: CSARVPGLAGGTSYEQYF

clone size: few
J gene: TRBJ1-1
D gene: NA
V gene: TRBV6-1
CDR3 DNA: TGTGCCAGCCACGCCAGGACTGAAGCTTTCTTT
CDR3 protein: CASHARTEAFF

clone size: few
J gene: TRBJ1-1
D gene: NA
V gene: TRBV27
CDR3 DNA: TGTGCCAGCACCTTATCCCCGGGAGGCACTGAAGCTTTCTTT
CDR3 protein: CASTLSPGGTEAFF

clone size: NA
J gene: TRBJ2-7
D gene: NA
V gene: TRBV18
CDR3 DNA: TGTGCCAGCTCACCACCGATAACAGGGTACGGATTCGAGCAGTACTTC
CDR3 protein: CASSPPITGYGFEQYF

clone size: NA
J gene: TRBJ2-1
D gene: TRBD1
V gene: TRBV27
CDR3 DNA: TGTGCCAGCACCCCAGACAGGGTCGGGAACAATGAGCAGTTCTTC
CDR3 protein: CASTPDRVGNNEQFF

clone size: NA
J gene: TRBJ1-1
D gene: NA
V gene: TRBV29-1
CDR3 DNA: TGCAGCGTTGCGGTCCCCAAAAACACTGAAGCTTTCTTT
CDR3 protein: CSVAVPKNTEAFF

clone size: NA
J gene: TRBJ1-6
D gene: NA
V gene: TRBV21-1
CDR3 DNA: TGTGCCAGCAGCAAAGAGGGCAGGGCTCAATATAATTCACCCCTCCACTTT
CDR3 protein: CASSKEGRAQYNSPLHF

clone size: NA
J gene: TRBJ2-7
D gene: NA
V gene: TRBV21-1
CDR3 DNA: TGTGCCAGCTTACCTAAGAACCTATACGAGCAGTACTTC
CDR3 protein: CASLPKNLYEQYF

clone size: NA
J gene: TRBJ1-5
D gene: NA
V gene: TRBV27
CDR3 DNA: TGTGCCAGTGGGGTAGGCGTTACCAATCAGCCCCAGCATTTT
CDR3 protein: CASGVGVTNQPQHF

clone size: many
J gene: TRBJ1-5
D gene: NA
V gene: TRBV5-1
CDR3 DNA: TGCGCCAGCAGCTTGGACCCAGGAAGCAATCAGCCCCAGCATTTT
CDR3 protein: CASSLDPGSNQPQHF

clone size: few
J gene: TRBJ2-1
D gene: NA
V gene: TRBV10-3
CDR3 DNA: TGTGCCATCAGCGGTTGGACAGCCTACAATGAGCAGTTCTTC
CDR3 protein: CAISGWTAYNEQFF

clone size: NA
J gene: TRBJ1-1
D gene: NA
V gene: TRBV20-1
CDR3 DNA: TGCAGTGCTAGGAGGGGGTCGGTGAACACTGAAGCTTTCTTT
CDR3 protein: CSARRGSVNTEAFF

clone size: NA
J gene: TRBJ2-7
D gene: NA
V gene: TRBV7-7
CDR3 DNA: TGTGCCAGCAGCTTAGAAGAGGGCGCCCACGAGCAGTACTTC
CDR3 protein: CASSLEEGAHEQYF

clone size: NA
J gene: TRBJ2-1
D gene: TRBD2
V gene: TRBV7-9
CDR3 DNA: TGTGCCAGCAGCTTTGCGGGAGGGCCGGTCAATGAGCAGTTCTTC
CDR3 protein: CASSFAGGPVNEQFF

clone size: few
J gene: TRBJ1-3
D gene: NA
V gene: TRBV6-6
CDR3 DNA: TGTGCCAGCAGCCCCGAACAGGGAACAATTGGAAACACCATATATTTT
CDR3 protein: CASSPEQGTIGNTIYF

clone size: few
J gene: TRBJ2-2
D gene: NA
V gene: TRBV6-2/TRBV6-3
CDR3 DNA: TGTGCCAGCAGTTACAGTCGGACCGGGGAGCTGTTTTTT
CDR3 protein: CASSYSRTGELFF

clone size: few
J gene: TRBJ2-7
D gene: NA
V gene: TRBV5-1
CDR3 DNA: TGCGCCAGCAGCCTCCGGGCCGAAACCTTCTACGAGCAGTACTTC
CDR3 protein: CASSLRAETFYEQYF

clone size: NA
J gene: TRBJ1-5
D gene: TRBD1
V gene: TRBV20-1
CDR3 DNA: TGCAGTGTAAGAACAGGGGGGAATAGCAATCAGCCCCAGCATTTT
CDR3 protein: CSVRTGGNSNQPQHF

clone size: few
J gene: TRBJ2-3
D gene: NA
V gene: TRBV5-1
CDR3 DNA: TGCGCCAGCAGCTTGGACAGTTTCACAGATACGCAGTATTTT
CDR3 protein: CASSLDSFTDTQYF

clone size: NA
J gene: TRBJ1-1
D gene: NA
V gene: TRBV12-3/TRBV12-4
CDR3 DNA: TGTGCCAGCAGTTCCCGAGGGGCCGCTGAAGCTTTCTTT
CDR3 protein: CASSSRGAAEAFF

clone size: few
J gene: TRBJ1-2
D gene: TRBD1
V gene: TRBV14
CDR3 DNA: TGTGCCAGCAGCCCTTGGACAGGGGGCCTTTCGGGCGGCTACACCTTC
CDR3 protein: CASSPWTGGLSGGYTF

clone size: few
J gene: TRBJ1-1
D gene: NA
V gene: TRBV5-8
CDR3 DNA: TGTGCCAGCACCACTTGGGGGCTATGGACAGCTTTCTTT
CDR3 protein: CASTTWGLWTAFF

clone size: NA
J gene: TRBJ2-1
D gene: NA
V gene: TRBV6-5
CDR3 DNA: TGTGCCAGCAGTTACTCGAGGTACCAGTTCTTC
CDR3 protein: CASSYSRYQFF

clone size: once
J gene: TRBJ2-7
D gene: TRBD1
V gene: TRBV4-1
CDR3 DNA: TGCGCCAGCAGCCAAGGAGGGACAGGTTCTACCTACGAGCAGTACTTC
CDR3 protein: CASSQGGTGSTYEQYF